This T cell receptor (beta chain) was observed in a study of OX40 agonist ivuxolimab in advanced cancers. Study-wide background: Dose-escalation subjects each had hepatocellular carcinoma, melanoma, renal cell or head and neck cancer. Mean age roughly 65 years, range about 20 to 90; just over 80% male.

Comment on this clone: Its antigen is not identified.

Deletions cut 0 bases from V and 6 bases from J, with 8 bases between. Germline V gives CDR1 SQVTM, CDR2 ANQGSEA. The CDR3 contains 13 residues. Generated by immunoSEQ multiplex PCR, the TCRdb table keeps only in-frame clones and is missing some. This repertoire shows tens of thousands of clones, approximately 81% found once; its top ten account for roughly 25%. Study conclusions and caveats: Also present in some nonresponders was a low level of normalized T-cell clonal expansion. Circulating CD4+ and CD8+ T cells showed clonal expansion by week 6 at 0.1 to 3.0 mg/kg.

The chain combines TRBV29-1 with TRBJ2-2; D gene uncertain. Sequencing used CD4+ or CD8+ T cells sorted from blood, obtained in a trial of the OX40 agonist ivuxolimab. The clonotype comes from an adult with an advanced solid tumor such as melanoma, head and neck, liver or kidney cancer. CDR3 sequence: CSVEDPGAGELFF. The DNA for the CDR3 is TGCAGCGTTGAAGATCCGGGTGCCGGGGAGCTGTTTTTT.